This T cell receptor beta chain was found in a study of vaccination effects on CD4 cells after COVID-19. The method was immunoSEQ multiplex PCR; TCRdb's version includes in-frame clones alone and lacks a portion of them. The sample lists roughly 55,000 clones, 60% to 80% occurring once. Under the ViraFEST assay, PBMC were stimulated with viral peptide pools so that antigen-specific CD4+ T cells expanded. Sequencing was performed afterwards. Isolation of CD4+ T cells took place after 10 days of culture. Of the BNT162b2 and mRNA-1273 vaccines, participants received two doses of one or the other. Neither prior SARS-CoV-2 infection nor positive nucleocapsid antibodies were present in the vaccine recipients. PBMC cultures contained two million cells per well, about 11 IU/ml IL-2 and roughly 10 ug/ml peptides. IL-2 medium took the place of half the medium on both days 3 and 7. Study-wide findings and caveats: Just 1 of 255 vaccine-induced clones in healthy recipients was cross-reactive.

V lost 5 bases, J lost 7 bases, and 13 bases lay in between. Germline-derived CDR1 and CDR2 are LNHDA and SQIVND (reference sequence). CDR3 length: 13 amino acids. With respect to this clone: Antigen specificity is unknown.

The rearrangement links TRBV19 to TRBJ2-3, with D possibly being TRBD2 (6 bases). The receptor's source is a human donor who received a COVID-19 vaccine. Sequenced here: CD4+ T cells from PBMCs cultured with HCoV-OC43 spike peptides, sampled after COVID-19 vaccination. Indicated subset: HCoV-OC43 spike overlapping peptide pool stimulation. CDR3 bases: TGTGCCAGTAGTCCTGAGGGGAGGAATACGCAGTATTTT. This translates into CASSPEGRNTQYF.